This TCR beta chain came from a study of T-cell reconstitution after alpha-beta-depleted transplantation in children. The CDR3 contains 14 residues. Per the germline V gene, CDR1 is SGHKS and CDR2 is YYEKEE (reference sequence). Between the trimmed V and J ends, which lost 0 bases and 2 bases, there was a span of 9 bases. This clonotype has more than one count but fewer than ten. Researchers prepared the TCRbeta library using unique molecular identifiers, the study reports. TCRdb fed the PCR reads into MiXCR, producing one record per CDR3 protein. This sample has approximately 490,000 distinct CDR3 sequences, with about 12% found just once.

The rearrangement links TRBV5-5 to TRBJ2-7; the D gene is possibly TRBD1 (5 bases). The TCR comes from a human donor who donated a stem cell graft to a child with combined immunodeficiency. The material sequenced was PBMCs from the stem cell graft donor, taken from the stem cell graft. The CDR3, as DNA: TGTGCCAGCAGCTTGGGGGGCCTCCCCTACGAGCAGTACTTC. Its translation is CASSLGGLPYEQYF.